Below, 9 T cell receptor beta chains from the same sample are listed, as sequenced in a study of cytomegalovirus exposure and HLA in healthy donors. The study ran its PCR with 60 Vbeta and 13 Jbeta primers. Method: immunoSEQ multiplex PCR; TCRdb's copy keeps in-frame clones and lacks some. The data show about 110,000 clones, roughly 67% seen once. Sequenced input: PBMCs. The source of these receptors is a man aged 35-49 years in good health and CMV-seronegative.

This chain links TRBV6-1 with TRBJ1-3; no definite D call. The CDR3 is 11 residues long. V lost 4 bases to trimming and J lost 5 bases, with 3 bases between them. CDR1 and CDR2 (germline): MNHNS, SASEGT. For the CDR3, the DNA is TGTGCCAGCAGTGCTCGAAACACCATATATTTT. This codes for CASSARNTIYF.

The rearrangement links TRBV27 to TRBJ2-2, with D possibly TRBD1 on 6 matching bases. CDR3 length equals 15 residues. Looked up from germline, CDR1 is MNHEY and CDR2 is SMNVEV (reference sequence). The ends were cut back, 3 bases at V and 6 bases at J, with 14 bases in the middle. The chain's CDR3 is CASSLAFGTPGELFF. CDR3 nucleotide sequence: TGTGCCAGCAGTTTGGCCTTCGGGACACCCGGGGAGCTGTTTTTT.

The chain links TRBV29-1 to TRBJ1-3; TRBD1 matches 7 bases. In germline, CDR1 is SQVTM, CDR2 ANQGSEA. The CDR3 is 13 residues long. J was trimmed by 0 bases and V by 6 bases; bases with no gene match: 2. The CDR3 region has the DNA TGCAGCGTCGGGACAGTCTCTGGAAACACCATATATTTT. Its translation: CSVGTVSGNTIYF.

The gene calls are TRBV6-5 and TRBJ1-1; TRBD1 aligns across 8 bases. Per the germline V gene, CDR1 is MNHEY and CDR2 is SVGAGI. The length of the CDR3 is 14 residues. The V gene end was trimmed by 5 bases and the J gene end by 8 bases; junction bases not matched to a gene: 10. CDR3 protein: CASSHGQGIAEAFF. CDR3 DNA: TGTGCCAGCAGTCACGGACAGGGCATAGCAGAAGCTTTCTTT.

The J gene is TRBJ1-1, the V gene TRBV18; TRBD1 is a possible D gene (6 bases). The CDR3 runs 17 residues. Germline lookup yields CDR1 KGHSH and CDR2 LQKENI. V lost 3 bases and J 0 bases, leaving 17 bases between the germline ends. The CDR3 sequence: CASSPFGGGTMNTEAFF. The CDR3 nucleotides are TGTGCCAGCTCACCTTTTGGGGGCGGAACCATGAACACTGAAGCTTTCTTT.

V usage is TRBV15 and J usage is TRBJ1-1; D unresolved. Looked up from germline, CDR1 is LNHNV and CDR2 is YYDKDF (reference sequence). Deletions cut 6 bases from V and 3 bases from J, with 17 bases between. The CDR3 loop spans 15 amino acids. Written as DNA, the CDR3 is TGTGCCACCAGGCCTTTAGGGAGAGATCACACTGAAGCTTTCTTT. It encodes CATRPLGRDHTEAFF. The whole variable domain, filled in from reference TRBV15 and TRBJ1-1, reads DAMVIQNPRYQVTQFGKPVTLSCSQTLNHNVMYWYQQKSSQAPKLLFHYYDKDFNNEADTPDNFQSRRPNTSFCFLDIRSPGLGDTAMYLCATRPLGRDHTEAFFGQGTRLTVV.

The rearrangement uses TRBV27 and TRBJ1-5; D not resolved. V was shortened by 1 base and J by 5 bases, with 9 bases between the two germline ends. This CDR3 has 14 residues. Germline CDR1 MNHEY, CDR2 SMNVEV (reference sequence). CDR3: CASSLFSDYQPQHF. The CDR3 nucleotides read TGTGCCAGCAGTTTATTCTCAGACTATCAGCCCCAGCATTTT.

The rearrangement uses TRBV19 and TRBJ2-7; 8 bases are a match to TRBD1. The ends lost 5 bases at V and 1 base at J; junction bases unmatched: 7. Germline CDR1 and CDR2: LNHDA and SQIVND (reference sequence). This CDR3 spans 15 amino acids. CDR3 protein: CASSQGQGGSYEQYF. Written as DNA, the CDR3 is TGTGCCAGTAGTCAAGGACAGGGTGGTTCCTACGAGCAGTACTTC.

This clone has only one observation. The chain joins TRBV5-1 to TRBJ1-2; a weak D match, TRBD1 (5 bases). The germline V gene encodes CDR1 SGHRS and CDR2 YFSETQ. There are 16 residues in the CDR3. The V and J ends lost 0 bases and 5 bases respectively, with 17 bases between them. The CDR3 nucleotides are TGCGCCAGCAGCTTGGGACAGCTTAGTGGGGCATATGGCTACACCTTC. Amino acids: CASSLGQLSGAYGYTF.